Included here is one T cell receptor beta chain sequence, with context. The assay was immunoSEQ multiplex PCR, and TCRdb's table has in-frame clones only and misses some. This sample carries about 47,000 clones, roughly 80% of them seen once, and the ten largest clones take more than 1.5%. Time point in this sample: pretreatment peripheral blood. These data originate in a study of PD-L1 blockade in urothelial cancer. Study in general: Males with urothelial cancer arising in the bladder constituted about 85% of the roughly 29 patients.

This CDR3 region has 15 residues. The germline CDR1 and CDR2 sequences are SGHAT and FQNNGV. Trimming cost V 5 bases and J 5 bases, with 15 bases left between them. J is TRBJ2-2 and V is TRBV11-2; possibly TRBD2 for D (5 bases). Material: PBMCs, obtained around atezolizumab (anti-PD-L1) treatment. The receptor's source is a man aged 50 or older with urothelial cancer. The CDR3 region has the DNA TGTGCCAGCAGCCCAGAGAGGGCTTGGACCGGGGAGCTGTTTTTT. This encodes CASSPERAWTGELFF. The whole variable domain, remainder taken from reference TRBV11-2 and TRBJ2-2, is EAGVAQSPRYKIIEKRQSVAFWCNPISGHATLYWYQQILGQGPKLLIQFQNNGVVDDSQLPKDRFSAERLKGVDSTLKIQPAKLEDSAVYLCASSPERAWTGELFFGEGSRLTVL.